This T cell receptor beta chain was documented in a study of blood T cell repertoires in COVID-19 (TCRdb year 2020). Looking at the study overall: Collaborator samples came from the United States, Italy and Spain and covered acute and convalescent phases of COVID-19. The material from the prospective study consisted of cDNA or gDNA derived from T cells, B-cell-depleted T cells, or PBMCs. The dataset comprised deeply sampled blood TCRbeta repertoires from subjects exposed to, actively infected with, or recovered from COVID-19. The repertoires were released in a freely available public database intended as a resource for research on the immune response to SARS-CoV-2. Samples came from the ongoing ImmuneRACE study (first 160 participants) plus 1,254 subjects from 6 global collaborators. A de-identified subject ID, COVID-19 status, age in years and sex were almost always included in the sample metadata. Where available, HLA class I and class II types were obtained from metadata supplied by the sample provider rather than from assay-based typing.

Of note for this clone: Its antigen is unknown. There are no base qualities to consult, and no much larger clone falls within one base.

Collaborating institutions collected whole blood in K2EDTA tubes following their own protocols. For TCRbeta analysis, collaborators shipped samples as frozen whole blood, isolated PBMCs, or DNA extracted from either of those sample types. The paper as a whole reports these results and caveats: The amount of clinical and demographic metadata varied by source and participant and was provided uncurated.

The germline V gene gives CDR1 as SGDLS and CDR2 as YYNGEE. Cut back by 0 bases and 6 bases, the V and J ends lie 10 bases apart. The CDR3 runs 14 amino acids, cysteine and phenylalanine included. Only the CDR3 DNA stays, 42 bases, in frame from base 1. The immunoSEQ Assay, a bias-controlled multiplex PCR, was used to amplify TCRbeta CDR3 regions from genomic DNA. Regarding the original processing steps: Within the assay, amplification of reference gene primers was used to estimate how many nucleated cells each sample contained. To quantify the absolute abundance of each unique TCRbeta CDR3 rearrangement, sequence reads were collapsed and filtered. Productive Simpson clonality was computed per sample as the square root of Simpson's diversity index over productive rearrangements. TCRdb's version of the immuneACCESS table is confined to in-frame rearrangements and falls short of the full clone set. An unresolved V gene accounts for under half of the shortfall where checked; the remainder is of unknown origin. V, J and clone size were drawn from that table, and D and trimming were deduced from the DNA. The sample table lists over 150,000 clones, roughly 80% of them with a count of one. The ten biggest clones cover 25% to 35% of the sample.

This receptor was taken from a woman aged 55-75 years with acute or convalescent COVID-19. Sequenced input: peripheral blood. Rearrangement joined TRBV9 to TRBJ2-1; too little of a D gene remains to name it. The CDR3 reads as follows: CASSVGVSANEQFF. The sequence in DNA is TGTGCCAGCAGCGTAGGTGTCAGTGCCAATGAGCAGTTCTTC.